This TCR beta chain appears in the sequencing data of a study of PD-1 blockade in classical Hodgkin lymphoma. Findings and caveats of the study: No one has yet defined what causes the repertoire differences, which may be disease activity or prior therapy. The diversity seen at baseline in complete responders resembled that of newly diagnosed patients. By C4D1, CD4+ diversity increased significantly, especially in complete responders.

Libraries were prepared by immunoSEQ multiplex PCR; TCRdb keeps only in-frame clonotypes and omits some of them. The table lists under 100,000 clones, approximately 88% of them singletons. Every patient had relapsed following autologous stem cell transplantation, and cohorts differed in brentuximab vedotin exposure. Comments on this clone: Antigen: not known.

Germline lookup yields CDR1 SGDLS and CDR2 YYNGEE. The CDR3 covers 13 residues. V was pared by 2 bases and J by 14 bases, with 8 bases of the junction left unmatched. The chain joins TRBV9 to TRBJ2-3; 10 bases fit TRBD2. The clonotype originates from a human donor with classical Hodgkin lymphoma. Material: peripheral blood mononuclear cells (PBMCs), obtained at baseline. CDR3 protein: CASSVDPSGSLYF. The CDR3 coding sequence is TGTGCCAGCAGCGTGGATCCTAGCGGGAGTCTGTATTTT.